The 7 T cell receptor beta chains below were found in one sample sequenced in a study of graft-versus-host responses after intestinal transplantation. For these receptors, no antigen is known. TCRdb keeps only in-frame clones here, not all; method: immunoSEQ multiplex PCR. The sample contains 99,000 or so clones, around 90% of which appear only once. The sample in question was unstimulated CD8+ T cells sorted from spleen or lymph node cells, obtained before transplant. All receptors come from a human donor who was the organ donor for an intestinal transplant.

The CDR3 coding sequence is TGCGCCAGCAGCCAAGCCCTCAGCGGCCCTAGCACAGATACGCAGTATTTT. The encoded protein is CASSQALSGPSTDTQYF. The J gene is TRBJ2-3, the V gene TRBV4-1, with TRBD2 as a possible D gene (5 bases). There are 17 residues in the CDR3. Germline V CDR1 and CDR2: MGHRA, YSYEKL. With 1 base removed from V and 0 bases from J, the gap between germline ends came to 14 bases.

The J gene is TRBJ2-2, the V gene TRBV4-1; D remains ambiguous. The CDR3 spans 15 residues. V was trimmed by 0 bases and J by 3 bases, leaving 8 bases between them. The germline gives CDR1 MGHRA, CDR2 YSYEKL. The CDR3 here is CASSQDEFDTGELFF. The CDR3 region has the DNA TGCGCCAGCAGCCAAGACGAGTTTGACACCGGGGAGCTGTTTTTT.

The chain recombines TRBV11-2 with TRBJ2-1, with D possibly being TRBD2 (6 bases). Looked up from germline, CDR1 is SGHAT and CDR2 is FQNNGV. V was cut by 0 bases and J by 0 bases, with 12 bases left in between. This CDR3 contains 17 residues. Written as DNA, the CDR3 is TGTGCCAGCAGCTTAGATGGTATAGCGGTCTCCTACAATGAGCAGTTCTTC. It encodes CASSLDGIAVSYNEQFF.

The V call is TRBV7-3, the J call TRBJ2-1, with TRBD2 matching over 9 bases. This CDR3 has 15 residues. Germline-derived CDR1 and CDR2 are SGHTA and FQGTGA. V shed 4 bases and J 2 bases; nucleotides not matched to a gene: 3. CDR3 DNA sequence: TGTGCCAGCAGCTGGCTAGCGGGGACCTACAATGAGCAGTTCTTC. Translated, it gives CASSWLAGTYNEQFF.

The chain uses TRBV27 and TRBJ2-7, with D hard to call. V dropped 3 bases and J dropped 2 bases, with 8 bases sitting between them. CDR3 length: 13 amino acids. The germline V gene encodes CDR1 MNHEY and CDR2 SMNVEV (reference sequence). Written as DNA, the CDR3 is TGTGCCAGCAGTTTCGGAGTTACCTACGAGCAGTACTTC. Its protein product is CASSFGVTYEQYF.

In DNA form, the CDR3 reads TGTGCCAGCAGTCCTGAACAGGGGAGAGAAGCTTTCTTT. Amino acid sequence: CASSPEQGREAFF. This chain links TRBV28 with TRBJ1-1; TRBD1 aligns across 7 bases. There are 13 residues in the CDR3. Losses at the gene ends were 5 bases for V and 8 bases for J; bases not matched to a gene: 8. Looked up from germline, CDR1 is MDHEN and CDR2 is SYDVKM.

This rearrangement joins TRBV29-1 to TRBJ2-4, with 8 bases lining up with TRBD1. The V segment lost 6 bases and the J segment 4 bases; nucleotides outside the gene matches: 8. Germline loops: CDR1 SQVTM, CDR2 ANQGSEA. The CDR3 is 14 residues long. Here the CDR3 reads CSVGLDRAKNIQYF. CDR3 nucleotide sequence: TGCAGCGTCGGGCTGGACAGGGCTAAAAACATTCAGTACTTC.